This T cell receptor beta chain was sequenced in a study of T-cell reconstitution after alpha-beta-depleted transplantation in children. The germline V and J ends were trimmed by 3 bases and 7 bases, with 15 bases remaining between them. The CDR3 totals 15 residues. Using unique molecular identifiers, the investigators prepared the TCRbeta library. TCRdb reprocessed the PCR reads with MiXCR, giving one entry per CDR3 protein. Of approximately 640,000 distinct CDR3 sequences in the sample, 15% to 20% were seen once. The material sequenced was PBMCs from the stem cell graft donor, taken from the stem cell graft. The chain links TRBV12-3 or TRBV12-4 to TRBJ2-2, with D possibly matching TRBD2 (5 bases). The sequence derives from a human donor who donated a stem cell graft to a child with acute myeloid leukemia. In DNA form, the CDR3 reads TGTGCCAGCAGTTTGTCGGGGTTTCGGGTCGGGGAGCTGTTTTTT. Encoded protein: CASSLSGFRVGELFF.